The clone carrying this TCR beta chain was seen a handful of times. Its antigen is as yet unknown. This sample was taken from a study of T-cell memory formation after mild COVID-19. Study as a whole: The study found TCR clusters largely donor specific. General study results and limits: The CD4+ clones that contracted clustered mainly within CM and EM, and the CD8+ clones concentrated in EMRA. The study found balanced CD4/CD8 in clones contracting day 15 to 85 and a CD4+ lean in later expanders.

CDR1 GTSNPN and CDR2 SVGIG come from the germline V gene (reference sequence). V gave up 2 bases and J gave up 10 bases, with 24 bases separating them. The CDR3 sequence is 17 residues long. TCRdb ran MiXCR on the 5' RACE reads and lists one entry per CDR3 protein. The sample has 540,000 or so distinct CDR3 sequences, around 21% seen once. The chain combines TRBV30 with TRBJ1-6; D is possibly TRBD1 (5 bases). Sequenced: PBMCs or a T cell subset sorted from them (not recorded which). The origin of this receptor is an adult woman who had mild COVID-19 (a few samples of this study predate the infection). Cell type and time point are not known. The DNA for the CDR3 is TGTGCCTGGAGTCCCCGAAGACGACAGAGGGGAGAATCACCCCTCCACTTT. Translated: CAWSPRRRQRGESPLHF.